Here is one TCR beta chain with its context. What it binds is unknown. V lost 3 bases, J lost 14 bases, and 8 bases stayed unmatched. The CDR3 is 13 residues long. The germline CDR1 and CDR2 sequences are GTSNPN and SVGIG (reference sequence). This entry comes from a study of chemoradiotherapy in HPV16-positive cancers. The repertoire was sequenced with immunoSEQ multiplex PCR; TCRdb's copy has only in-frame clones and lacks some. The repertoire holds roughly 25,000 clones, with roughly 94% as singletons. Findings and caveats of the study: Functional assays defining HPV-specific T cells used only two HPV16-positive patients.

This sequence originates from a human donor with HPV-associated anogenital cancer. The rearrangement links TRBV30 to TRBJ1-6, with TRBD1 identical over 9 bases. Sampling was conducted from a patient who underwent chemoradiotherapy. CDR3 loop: CAWRDRGNSALHF. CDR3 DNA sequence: TGTGCCTGGAGGGACAGGGGTAATTCGGCCCTCCACTTT.